This T cell receptor beta chain comes out of a study of OX40 agonist ivuxolimab in advanced cancers. About the research overall: The study reported partial responses in three patients: one hepatocellular carcinoma, two cutaneous melanoma. Study-wide results and limits: Also present in some nonresponders was a low level of normalized T-cell clonal expansion.

CDR1 LNHDA and CDR2 SQIVND come from the germline V gene (reference sequence). Trimming cost V 3 bases and J 6 bases, with 15 bases left between them. The CDR3 runs 15 residues. Assay used: immunoSEQ multiplex PCR; TCRdb lists only in-frame clones, some missing. This sample has 60,000 to 65,000 clones, with roughly 86% found just once. As concerns this clone: Its antigen is undetermined.

Samples were taken at baseline and on day 1 of cycles 4 and 7. Specimen: CD4+ or CD8+ T cells sorted from blood, collected in a trial of the OX40 agonist ivuxolimab. The V and J genes are TRBV19 and TRBJ2-1; a weak D match, TRBD2 (6 bases). This receptor was taken from an adult with an advanced solid tumor such as melanoma, head and neck, liver or kidney cancer. CDR3 sequence: CASSIRRDLLNEQFF. Written as DNA, the CDR3 is TGTGCCAGTAGTATCCGGCGGGATCTTCTCAATGAGCAGTTCTTC.